The source of this TCR beta chain is a study of T cell changes during pregnancy in multiple sclerosis. Assay used: immunoSEQ multiplex PCR; TCRdb lists only in-frame clones, some missing. The data hold about 110,000 clones, with 80% to 95% observed a single time. J gave up 7 bases and V 4 bases, and 11 bases lay outside the gene matches. The CDR3 extends over 16 amino acids. Per germline, CDR1 SGDLS and CDR2 YYNGEE. The sequence derives from a female donor with multiple sclerosis, enrolled in a pregnancy study. Sequencing used peripheral blood, obtained in the third trimester of pregnancy. The chain is built from TRBV9 and TRBJ1-4, with 9 bases matching TRBD1. The CDR3 DNA reads as TGTGCCAGCAGCCCTAACCCGGGACAGGGAACTGAAAAACTGTTTTTT. This codes for CASSPNPGQGTEKLFF.